This is a list of T cell receptor beta chains from one sample in a study of cytomegalovirus exposure and HLA in healthy donors. The repertoire was sequenced with immunoSEQ multiplex PCR; TCRdb's copy has only in-frame clones and lacks some. The data contain about 190,000 clones, roughly 87% of them seen just once; the ten biggest clones take up roughly 1.5%. The sequenced material came from PBMCs. The receptors come from a man aged 50-60 years in good health and CMV-seronegative. The CDR3 runs from the conserved cysteine through the conserved F or W. A D gene is named only where the DNA matches it firmly. Some rows mark clone size as missing; the rest say once, few, many or name a class of expanded clone.

D	V	J	size	DNA	CDR3
TRBD1	TRBV11-2	TRBJ1-2	-	TGTGCCAGCAGCTGGGACAGAAATGGGTTGGGCTACACCTTC	CASSWDRNGLGYTF
TRBD2	TRBV7-9	TRBJ2-5	few	TGTGCCAGCACCCCCACGCGGGGGGGAGAAGAGACCCAGTACTTC	CASTPTRGGEETQYF
-	TRBV7-9	TRBJ2-7	once	TGTGCCAGCGCGCGGCTGGCCTACGAGCAGTACTTC	CASARLAYEQYF
TRBD1	TRBV2	TRBJ2-7	few	TGTGCCAGCACCGGGGACAGTATATCCTACGAGCAGTACTTC	CASTGDSISYEQYF
TRBD2	TRBV7-3	TRBJ2-3	-	TGTGCCAGCAGCTTAACAGGACTAGCGGGAGGCGTAGGGTCAGATACGCAGTATTTT	CASSLTGLAGGVGSDTQYF
TRBD2	TRBV10-3	TRBJ2-1	-	TGTGCCATCAGTGAGTCGAAATATGAAGCGGGAGTCGGCAATGAGCAGTTCTTC	CAISESKYEAGVGNEQFF
-	TRBV7-2	TRBJ2-5	-	TGTGCCAGCAGCTTAGGCGGCAGCCAAGAGACCCAGTACTTC	CASSLGGSQETQYF
-	TRBV7-9	TRBJ2-5	-	TGTGCCAGCAGCTCCGGAGAGACCCAGTACTTC	CASSSGETQYF
-	TRBV10-2	TRBJ1-4	-	TGCGCCAGCAGTGAATACAGTGGGAATGAAAAACTGTTTTTT	CASSEYSGNEKLFF
-	TRBV6-5	TRBJ1-3	-	TGTGCCAGCAGTTACTGGACAGCGAGCTCTGGAAACACCATATATTTT	CASSYWTASSGNTIYF
TRBD1	TRBV27	TRBJ2-2	once	TGTGCCAGCACGCTACCACCCGGACAGGCGGTTACCGGGGAGCTGTTTTTT	CASTLPPGQAVTGELFF
-	TRBV5-1	TRBJ2-7	-	TGCGCCAGCAGCTGGCTCGCTGGCAGCTACGAGCAGTACTTC	CASSWLAGSYEQYF
TRBD1	TRBV9	TRBJ2-7	-	TGTGCCAGCAGCGTGGACAGGGGGTACTCCTACGAGCAGTACTTC	CASSVDRGYSYEQYF
-	TRBV7-9	TRBJ2-7	-	TGTTCCAGCACCATAAAATCAGACGGGGAGCAGTACTTC	CSSTIKSDGEQYF
-	TRBV18	TRBJ2-7	-	TGTGCCAGCTCACCACCCACAGGGGCGCGGCGGAGGGCCAACGAGCAGTACTTC	CASSPPTGARRRANEQYF
-	TRBV10-3	TRBJ2-3	-	TGTGCCATCAGGAATAGCTTGGATACGCAGTATTTT	CAIRNSLDTQYF
-	TRBV6-6	TRBJ1-5	-	TGTGCCAGCAAAGAGGGACTCGGAGGCAATCAGCCCCAGCATTTT	CASKEGLGGNQPQHF
-	TRBV7-8	TRBJ1-1	-	TGTGCCAGCAGCCTGGCGGGGAACACTGAAGCTTTCTTT	CASSLAGNTEAFF
TRBD1	TRBV6-1	TRBJ2-1	-	TGTGCCAGCAGAGCTTGGGGACAGGGGAACAATGAGCAGTTCTTC	CASRAWGQGNNEQFF
TRBD1	TRBV19	TRBJ2-5	-	TGTGCCAGTAGTGTACAGGGGGCCGGAGAGACCCAGTACTTC	CASSVQGAGETQYF
TRBD1	TRBV29-1	TRBJ1-2	-	TGCAGCGTTCGACAGGGTAACTATGGCTACACCTTC	CSVRQGNYGYTF
TRBD2	TRBV5-1	TRBJ2-3	-	TGCGCCAGCAGCGACGGGACTAGCGCTACAGATACGCAGTATTTT	CASSDGTSATDTQYF
TRBD2	TRBV7-7	TRBJ2-5	once	TGTGCTAGCAGCTTAGGACTAGCGGGAGCTGAGACCCAGTACTTC	CASSLGLAGAETQYF
-	TRBV7-7	TRBJ2-2	once	TGTGCTAGCAGCCCCAATCTAGCCGGGGAGCTGTTTTTT	CASSPNLAGELFF
TRBD1	TRBV6-5	TRBJ1-6	-	TGTGCCAGCAGTTACTTGAGGGGACAGGGCTATTCACCCCTCCACTTT	CASSYLRGQGYSPLHF
-	TRBV19	TRBJ1-1	-	TGTGCCAGTAGTATTAAAGCAGGGACAACTGAAGCTTTCTTT	CASSIKAGTTEAFF
-	TRBV9	TRBJ2-7	-	TGTGCCAGCAGCTCCCCGGGAGTCTACGAGCAGTACTTC	CASSSPGVYEQYF
TRBD1	TRBV15	TRBJ2-7	-	TGTGCCACCAGCGGATGGGACAGGGGGGCCTACGAGCAGTACTTC	CATSGWDRGAYEQYF
-	TRBV7-6	TRBJ1-1	few	TGTGCCAGCACCCCCGTCGGGGGGCAGGTTGAAGCTTTCTTT	CASTPVGGQVEAFF
-	TRBV7-6	TRBJ2-2	-	TGTGCCAGCAGCCCGAACATGAACACCGGGGAGCTGTTTTTT	CASSPNMNTGELFF
TRBD1	TRBV6-1	TRBJ1-5	-	TGTGCCAGCAGTGACCCCTACAGGGGAAGCAATCAGCCCCAGCATTTT	CASSDPYRGSNQPQHF